Included here is one T cell receptor (beta chain) sequence, with context. What it binds is unknown. The record originates from a study of shared clonotypes between healthy human individuals. Study as a whole: Per donor, CD8 memory used one plate, CD8 naive used two, CD4 memory used three and CD4 naive used three.

Profiled with immunoSEQ multiplex PCR; TCRdb holds only in-frame clones, not every one. The table shows about 990,000 clones, with 78% occurring only once. Points from the study as a whole: The small donor group covered limited genetic and exposure diversity.

Germline V gene sequence: CDR1 SGHRS, CDR2 YFSETQ. The CDR3 is made up of 14 amino acids. The germline V and J ends were trimmed by 0 bases and 7 bases, with 11 bases remaining between them. Sequencing was performed on memory CD4+ T cells from PBMCs. The subset was: CD45RA-negative fraction. The chain has TRBV5-1 and TRBJ1-5, with D hard to call. The receptor was derived from a man younger than 30 in good health. Some clones in this sample may be carry-over from other donors' samples. The DNA of the CDR3 is TGCGCCAGCAGCTTGGGAGGGTCTGAGCAGCCCCAGCATTTT. This encodes CASSLGGSEQPQHF.